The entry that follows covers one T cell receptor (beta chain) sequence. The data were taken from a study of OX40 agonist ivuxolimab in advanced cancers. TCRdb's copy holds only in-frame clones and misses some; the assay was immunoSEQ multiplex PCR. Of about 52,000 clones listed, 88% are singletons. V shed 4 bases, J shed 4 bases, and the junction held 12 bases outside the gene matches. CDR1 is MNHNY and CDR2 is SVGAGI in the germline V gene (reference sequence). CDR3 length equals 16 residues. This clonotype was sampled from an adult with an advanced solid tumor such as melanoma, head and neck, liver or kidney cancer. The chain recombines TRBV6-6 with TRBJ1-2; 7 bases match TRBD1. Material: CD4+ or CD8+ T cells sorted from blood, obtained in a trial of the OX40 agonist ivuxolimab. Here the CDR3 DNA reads TGTGCCAGCAGTTTACAGGGGATGGAAGACGGCTATGGCTACACCTTC. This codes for CASSLQGMEDGYGYTF.